Following are 21 T cell receptor beta chains from one sample sequenced in a study of metastatic and nonmetastatic thyroid tumors. All patients were untreated before thyroid surgery. TCRdb ran MiXCR on the PCR reads. The repertoire consists of about 39,000 clones, with approximately 19% occurring once and the leading ten covering roughly 13%. The sample comprised tumor tissue. The receptors were sampled from a female donor with papillary thyroid cancer or a benign thyroid nodule (not recorded which). Some clones in this sample may be carry-over from other donors' samples.

There are a few counts of this clone. The chain joins TRBV6-1 to TRBJ2-7; D is ambiguous. Trimming removed 7 bases at V and 2 bases at J, with 12 bases between. Germline CDR1 and CDR2: MNHNS and SASEGT. The CDR3 sequence is 13 residues long. The CDR3 nucleotides read TGTGCCAGCACTCACACTGGAACCTACGAGCAGTACTTC. Translated, it gives CASTHTGTYEQYF.

In this sample, this clone turned up many times. V and J are TRBV7-8 and TRBJ2-1; TRBD2 aligns across 12 bases. Germline CDR1 is SGHVS and CDR2 is FQNEAQ. This CDR3 comprises 16 residues. V gave up 5 bases and J gave up 6 bases; unmatched junction bases: 8. CDR3 residues: CASSRLLGLAGNEQFF. In DNA form, the CDR3 reads TGTGCCAGCAGCCGCCTCTTGGGACTAGCGGGCAATGAGCAGTTCTTC. Supplemented by reference TRBV7-8 and TRBJ2-1, the full variable domain reads GAGVSQSPRYKVAKRGQDVALRCDPISGHVSLFWYQQALGQGPEFLTYFQNEAQLDKSGLPSDRFFAERPEGSVSTLKIQRTQQEDSAVYLCASSRLLGLAGNEQFFGPGTRLTVL.

This clone qualifies as medium-sized. The chain has TRBV2 and TRBJ2-7, with D hard to call. Deletions cut 3 bases from V and 6 bases from J, with 12 bases between. The CDR3 has 13 amino acids. The germline CDR1 and CDR2 sequences are SNHLY and FYNNEI. CDR3 sequence reads: CASSDITSFEQYF. In nucleotides, the CDR3 is TGTGCCAGCAGTGACATTACAAGTTTCGAGCAGTACTTC.

This clone has only a few counts. For the CDR3, the DNA is TGTGCCAGCAGTCGTACCGGGACAGGGGACTTGAACACTGAAGCTTTCTTT. The encoded protein is CASSRTGTGDLNTEAFF. The rearrangement joins TRBV6-6 to TRBJ1-1; 10 positions match TRBD1. The CDR3 covers 17 residues. J lost 0 bases, V lost 5 bases, and 9 bases had no gene match. Germline V gene lookup returns CDR1 MNHNY and CDR2 SVGAGI (reference sequence).

This clone was found many times. V usage is TRBV11-2 and J usage is TRBJ1-1, with 7 bases that match TRBD1. Looked up from germline, CDR1 is SGHAT and CDR2 is FQNNGV. The ends lost 5 bases at V and 4 bases at J; junction bases unmatched: 10. This CDR3 comprises 15 residues. CDR3 region: CASSPDRELVTEAFF. The DNA of the CDR3 is TGTGCCAGCAGCCCCGACAGGGAATTAGTCACTGAAGCTTTCTTT.

This clone appeared many times. This chain uses TRBV6-4 with TRBJ1-3; D is unresolved. CDR1 is MRHNA, CDR2 SNTAGT, per germline. The length of the CDR3 is 21 residues. The germline V and J ends were trimmed by 5 bases and 1 base, with 30 bases remaining between them. The CDR3 protein is CASSPRLLDGVRLGSGNTIYF. In nucleotides, the CDR3 is TGTGCCAGCAGTCCCCGGCTCTTAGACGGAGTACGTCTTGGGTCTGGAAACACCATATATTTT.

The chain is built from TRBV7-3 and TRBJ2-7; D unresolved. Germline CDR1 SGHTA, CDR2 FQGTGA. The V and J ends lost 5 bases and 4 bases respectively, with 24 bases between them. The CDR3 has 17 residues. This CDR3 is CASSPTSGRALEYEQYF. CDR3 DNA: TGTGCCAGCAGCCCCACCTCTGGTAGGGCTTTGGAGTACGAGCAGTACTTC.

This chain uses TRBV6-1 with TRBJ1-2; D might be TRBD1 (6 bases). Germline V gene data show CDR1 as MNHNS and CDR2 as SASEGT. The CDR3 sequence is 16 residues long. Trimming pared 5 bases from V and 4 bases from J, leaving 20 bases between. The DNA for the CDR3 is TGTGCCAGCAGTAGAAGGGAAGGGGACACGGGCTATGGCTACACCTTC. This codes for CASSRREGDTGYGYTF.

By proportion, this clone is medium-sized (0.01 to 0.1%). In DNA form, the CDR3 reads TGTGCCAGTAGTATAGATTCGACCAACCCGAGGTACACCTTC. Protein: CASSIDSTNPRYTF. The V gene is TRBV19, the J gene TRBJ1-2; D gene uncertain. Germline V lookup: CDR1 LNHDA, CDR2 SQIVND (reference sequence). This CDR3 contains 14 residues. The V end lost 0 bases, the J end lost 11 bases, and 16 bases lay between the germline ends. The full variable domain, in which reference TRBV19 and TRBJ1-2 provide the parts outside the CDR3, is DGGITQSPKYLFRKEGQNVTLSCEQNLNHDAMYWYRQDPGQGLRLIYYSQIVNDFQKGDIAEGYSVSREKKESFPLTVTSAQKNPTAFYLCASSIDSTNPRYTFGSGTRLTVV.

A note on this clone: A much larger clone differs from this one at a single base, so this may be a read error. The conserved closing phenylalanine or tryptophan is absent in this CDR3, likely reflecting a read error. This chain uses TRBV29-1 with TRBJ2-7; 8 bases map to TRBD1. J gave up 4 bases and V 2 bases, and 7 bases lay outside the gene matches. The CDR3 totals 14 residues. Germline V gene sequence: CDR1 SQVTM, CDR2 ANQGSEA. As DNA, the CDR3 is TGCAGCGTTGAACTACCGACAGGGGCATACGAGCAGTACTCC. Translated: CSVELPTGAYEQYS.

In this sample, this clone turned up many times. Other DNA sequences in the same sample also yield this CDR3. The rearrangement joins TRBV10-2 to TRBJ2-1; 11 nucleotides align to TRBD1. With V trimmed by 8 bases and J by 5 bases, 14 bases remained unmatched. The CDR3 has 17 residues. CDR1 is WSHSY and CDR2 is SAAADI in the germline V gene. CDR3 in amino acids: CASSSYRDRGLHNEQFF. For the CDR3, the DNA is TGCGCCAGCTCTTCGTACCGGGACAGGGGGTTACACAATGAGCAGTTCTTC.

This clone was recorded a few times. J is TRBJ2-7 and V is TRBV27; 9 nucleotides match TRBD2. CDR1 MNHEY and CDR2 SMNVEV come from the germline V gene (reference sequence). This CDR3 spans 16 amino acids. V lost 4 bases and J lost 4; bases outside the gene matches: 11. CDR3 bases: TGTGCCAGCAGTTCGGGAATAGCGGGGGCTCCATACGAGCAGTACTTC. It translates to CASSSGIAGAPYEQYF.

This chain links TRBV20-1 with TRBJ1-5; 8 positions agree with TRBD1. Germline CDR1 reads DFQATT; CDR2 reads SNEGSKA (reference sequence). V was clipped by 4 bases and J by 6 bases; unmatched bases: 8. CDR3 length: 14 amino acids. The CDR3 coding sequence is TGCAGTGCTACCGTGGACAGGGCGGTTCAGCCCCAGCATTTT. Its translation is CSATVDRAVQPQHF.

Many counts were recorded for this clone. The chain uses TRBV20-1 and TRBJ2-7; tentatively, D is TRBD1 (6 bases). CDR1 is DFQATT, CDR2 SNEGSKA, per germline (reference sequence). Trimming cost V 2 bases and J 2 bases, with 13 bases left between them. The CDR3 totals 14 residues. In DNA, the CDR3 is TGCAGTGCTAGACCCGGGACACCGGCCTACGAGCAGTACTTC. This codes for CSARPGTPAYEQYF.

This clone is medium-sized. The chain couples TRBV19 to TRBJ2-5, with a tentative D call TRBD2 (6 bases). The CDR3 loop spans 14 amino acids. Germline V gene lookup returns CDR1 LNHDA and CDR2 SQIVND (reference sequence). The germline V and J ends were trimmed by 3 bases and 1 base, with 9 bases remaining between them. The chain's CDR3 is CASSIREIQETQYF. The CDR3 nucleotides read TGTGCCAGTAGTATCCGGGAGATCCAAGAGACCCAGTACTTC.

In this sample, this clone turned up many times. The chain recombines TRBV4-2 with TRBJ2-2; 8 bases are a match to TRBD2. Per germline, CDR1 LGHNA and CDR2 YNFKEQ. V shed 1 base, J shed 8 bases, and the junction held 12 bases outside the gene matches. The length of the CDR3 is 17 residues. CDR3 protein: CASSQVPAGVHGGELFF. As DNA, the CDR3 is TGTGCCAGCAGCCAAGTCCCAGCGGGAGTACATGGAGGGGAGCTGTTTTTT.

This clone was seen more than once but under ten times. The chain links TRBV5-4 to TRBJ2-3, with D unclear. The CDR3 has 13 residues. V lost 4 bases and J lost 4, with 10 bases in between. Germline CDR1 is SGHNT and CDR2 is YYREEE (reference sequence). The CDR3 nucleotides read TGTGCCAGCAGCCCCAACTATGCAGATACGCAGTATTTT. It yields the protein CASSPNYADTQYF.

V and J are TRBV12-3 or TRBV12-4 and TRBJ1-2; D is unclear. Deletions cut 3 bases from V and 7 bases from J, with 12 bases between. CDR3 length equals 13 residues. The CDR3 bases are TGTGCCAGCAGTTTTTCCATGTTTTTTGGCTACACCTTC. Protein: CASSFSMFFGYTF.

Comment on this clone: Given a much more abundant clone one base away, this may be a read error. The V and J genes are TRBV5-6 and TRBJ1-2; TRBD1 matches at 7 bases. V lost 4 bases and J lost 0; bases outside the gene matches: 12. The CDR3 is made up of 17 amino acids. CDR1 is SGHDT, CDR2 YYEEEE, per germline. The CDR3 loop reads CASSLALTGESNYGYTF. CDR3 DNA sequence: TGTGCCAGCAGCCTGGCCCTCACAGGGGAGTCTAACTATGGCTACACCTTC.

This clone has a count of ten or more. The CDR3 here is CASRENVWGSDEQFF. The CDR3 region has the DNA TGTGCCAGCAGAGAGAATGTTTGGGGGTCTGATGAGCAGTTCTTC. The chain employs TRBV2 and TRBJ2-1; either TRBD1 or TRBD2 may supply D (5 bases each). The CDR3 runs 15 residues. The germline CDR1 and CDR2 sequences are SNHLY and FYNNEI. Trimming took off 6 bases at V and 8 bases at J, with 20 bases between the two ends.

Of note for this clone: One junction end does not reproduce the germline sequence, and a read error may be involved. V usage is TRBV28 and J usage is TRBJ2-7; no reliable D call. The CDR3 runs to 11 residues. Germline CDR1 and CDR2: MDHEN and SYDVKM. CDR3 sequence: CASSSSDERYF. Written as DNA, the CDR3 is TGTGCCAGCAGTTCCTCGGACGAGCGGTACTTC. Based on the CDR3 plus reference TRBV28 and TRBJ2-7, the full variable domain is DVKVTQSSRYLVKRTGEKVFLECVQDMDHENMFWYRQDPGLGLRLIYFSYDVKMKEKGDIPEGYSVSREKKERFSLILESASTNQTSMYLCASSSSDERYFGPGTRLTVT.